Below are 10 T cell receptor beta chains sequenced from a single sample in a study of T cell clonality in common variable immunodeficiency. Profiled with immunoSEQ multiplex PCR; TCRdb holds only in-frame clones, not every one. The repertoire has about 37,000 clones, none seen only once; the ten largest take 2.5% to 3.5%. The sample consisted of peripheral blood mononuclear cells. Receptors originate from a person aged 18 to 75 in good health.

In the case of this clone: The CDR3 end falls 3 residues outside the read, so it is completed with the germline J gene. The gene calls are TRBV19 and TRBJ2-7, with TRBD2 identical over 8 bases. The CDR3 is 15 amino acids. The V and J ends lost 4 bases and 0 bases, in that order; junction bases with no gene match: 5. Germline assignment: CDR1 LNHDA and CDR2 SQIVND (reference sequence). CDR3 loop: CASSRAGTSSYEQYF. The sequenced CDR3 bases are TGTGCCAGTAGTAGGGCCGGGACTAGCTCCTACGAG. Supplemented by reference TRBV19 and TRBJ2-7, the full variable domain reads DGGITQSPKYLFRKEGQNVTLSCEQNLNHDAMYWYRQDPGQGLRLIYYSQIVNDFQKGDIAEGYSVSREKKESFPLTVTSAQKNPTAFYLCASSRAGTSSYEQYFGPGTRLTVT.

The table lists this clone with a few counts. The observed sequence ends 3 residues before the CDR3 terminus, with the missing tail filled in from the germline J gene. The chain combines TRBV5-8 with TRBJ2-3; TRBD1 matches at 8 bases. CDR3 length: 15 amino acids. CDR1 and CDR2 from the germline V gene are SGHTS and YDEGEE. V lost 3 bases, J lost 5 bases, and 8 bases stayed unmatched. This CDR3 is CASSSWTGQVDTQYF. The sequenced CDR3 bases are TGTGCCAGCAGCTCATGGACAGGGCAGGTAGATACG.

In this sample, this clone turned up many times. One junction end disagrees with the germline gene, perhaps due to a read error. The read falls 3 residues short of the CDR3 end, and the missing part is taken from the germline J gene. V gene TRBV20-1 combines with J gene TRBJ2-3; D gene uncertain. The CDR3 extends over 11 amino acids. CDR1 and CDR2 from the germline V gene are DFQATT and SNEGSKA (reference sequence). The CDR3: CSPTRVDTQYF. CDR3 DNA, as far as it was read: TGTAGCCCGACTCGGGTCGATACG.

This clone occurred many times. The read gets to within 3 residues of the CDR3 end, and the germline J gene fills in the rest. The sample contains more than one DNA sequence encoding this CDR3. The genes are TRBV20-1 and TRBJ2-1, with 12 bases lining up with TRBD2. The CDR3 loop spans 14 amino acids. Germline CDR1 DFQATT, CDR2 SNEGSKA (reference sequence). V shed 5 bases, J shed 4 bases, and the junction held 3 bases outside the gene matches. Incomplete CDR3 DNA: TGCAGTGCTTCCGGGACTAGCGGGTACAATGAG. Translated: CSASGTSGYNE. The full CDR3 sequence reads CSASGTSGYNEQFF.

At least ten counts were recorded for this clone. The read stops 3 residues short of the end of the CDR3; the missing end is completed from the germline J gene. V and J are TRBV28 and TRBJ2-3; 8 nucleotides line up with TRBD2. This CDR3 region has 16 residues. The V gene's germline CDR1 is MDHEN and CDR2 SYDVKM. The sequenced part of the CDR3 DNA is TGTGCCAGCATCCCCGCCGGGACTAGGAATAGAGGGACG. Translation gives CASIPAGTRNRGT. The CDR3 in its entirety is CASIPAGTRNRGTQYF.

This clone was recorded at least ten times. The CDR3 is CSAGQTNYGYTF. The DNA read from the CDR3 is TGCAGCGCAGGACAGACTAACTATGGC. The V and J genes are TRBV29-1 and TRBJ1-2; D is perhaps TRBD1 (6 bases). From the germline J gene comes the end of the CDR3, since the read stops 3 residues before it. V shed 7 bases and J shed 0 bases, with 9 bases lying between them. The germline CDR1 and CDR2 sequences are SQVTM and ANQGSEA. The CDR3 spans 12 residues.

The table lists this clone with a few counts. Read coverage stops 3 residues before the CDR3 terminus; the germline J gene supplies the remainder. V is TRBV19 and J is TRBJ1-5; TRBD1 agrees at 8 bases. Germline V gene data show CDR1 as LNHDA and CDR2 as SQIVND (reference sequence). The CDR3 length is 14 residues. The V gene end was trimmed by 10 bases and the J gene end by 2 bases; junction bases not matched to a gene: 7. The DNA read from the CDR3 is TGTGCCACCCAAAAGGACAGGGGCAATCAGCCC. Its protein is CATQKDRGNQP. The CDR3 in full is CATQKDRGNQPQHF.

This clone was picked up many times. From the germline J gene comes the end of the CDR3, since the read stops 3 residues before it. The V call is TRBV7-9, the J call TRBJ2-7, with D perhaps TRBD1 (5 bases). The V gene's germline CDR1 is SEHNR and CDR2 FQNEAQ (reference sequence). The CDR3 extends over 14 amino acids. Between the trimmed V and J ends, which lost 5 bases and 1 base, there was a span of 12 bases. The CDR3 region is CASSQWGASYEQYF. Incomplete CDR3 DNA: TGTGCCAGCAGCCAGTGGGGCGCATCCTACGAG.

This clone was counted at least ten times. The CDR3 end falls 3 residues outside the read, so it is completed with the germline J gene. V is TRBV14 and J is TRBJ2-1; D not resolved. From germline, CDR1 is SGHDN and CDR2 FVKESK. This CDR3 is 20 amino acids long. Trimming left V 0 bases short and J 8 bases short, with 29 bases between. The part of the CDR3 DNA that was read is TGTGCCAGCAGCCAAGATAGTATTCCGGATACGGCGAACGCGGAGCATGAG. Its protein product is CASSQDSIPDTANAEHE. The complete CDR3 sequence is CASSQDSIPDTANAEHEQFF.

In the case of this clone: This sequence is one base from a far larger clone and is likely a read error. The read stops 3 residues short of the end of the CDR3; the missing end is completed from the germline J gene. The rearrangement links TRBV19 to TRBJ2-2; the match to TRBD2 covers 9 bases. This CDR3 spans 17 amino acids. Germline lookup yields CDR1 LNHDA and CDR2 SQIVND (reference sequence). With 4 bases clipped from V and 4 bases from J, the junction kept 10 bases outside the gene matches. Partial CDR3 DNA: TGTGCCAGTAGTAGCCGGCTTAGCGGGAGAGGCACCGGGGAG. Protein: CASSSRLSGRGTGE. The complete CDR3 sequence is CASSSRLSGRGTGELFF.